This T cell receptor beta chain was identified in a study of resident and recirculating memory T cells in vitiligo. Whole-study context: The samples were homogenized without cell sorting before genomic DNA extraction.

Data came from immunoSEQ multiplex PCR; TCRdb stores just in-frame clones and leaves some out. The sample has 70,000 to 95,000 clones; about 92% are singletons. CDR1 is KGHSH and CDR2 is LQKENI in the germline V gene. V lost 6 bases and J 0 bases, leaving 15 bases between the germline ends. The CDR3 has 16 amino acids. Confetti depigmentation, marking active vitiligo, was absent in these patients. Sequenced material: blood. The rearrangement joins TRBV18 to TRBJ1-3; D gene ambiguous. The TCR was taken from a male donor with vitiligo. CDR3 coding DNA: TGTGCCAGCTCCCTCCTGACACTTCACTCTGGAAACACCATATATTTT. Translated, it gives CASSLLTLHSGNTIYF.